A single sample is the source of the 30 T cell receptor beta chains below, sequenced in a study of cytomegalovirus exposure and HLA in healthy donors. PCR was performed using 60 Vbeta and 13 Jbeta primers. The assay was immunoSEQ multiplex PCR, and TCRdb's table has in-frame clones only and misses some. Of 100,000 to 120,000 clones in the sample, roughly 80% were seen once. The sample comprised PBMCs. Receptors originate from a woman in her twenties or thirties in good health and CMV-seronegative.

This chain connects TRBV7-9 to TRBJ2-7; D remains ambiguous. There are 14 residues in the CDR3. Trimming removed 5 bases at V and 3 bases at J, with 14 bases between. Germline V gene data show CDR1 as SEHNR and CDR2 as FQNEAQ (reference sequence). CDR3 DNA sequence: TGTGCCAGCAGCGAACACATTACAAACTACGAGCAGTACTTC. Translation gives CASSEHITNYEQYF.

The rearrangement links TRBV6-5 to TRBJ2-3; 8 bases line up with TRBD1. V lost 6 bases, J lost 1 base, and 3 bases stayed unmatched. Germline CDR1 reads MNHEY; CDR2 reads SVGAGI. This CDR3 comprises 14 residues. The CDR3 is CASSRGLGTDTQYF. The DNA for the CDR3 is TGTGCCAGCAGCAGGGGGCTGGGCACAGATACGCAGTATTTT.

The rearrangement uses TRBV7-2 and TRBJ2-6; 7 positions match TRBD1. This CDR3 has 18 residues. From germline, CDR1 is SGHTA and CDR2 FQGNSA. Trimming removed 5 bases from V and 0 bases from J; junction bases left unmatched: 10. The CDR3 region is CASSPGQKILSGANVLTF. CDR3 in DNA: TGTGCCAGCAGCCCGGGACAGAAAATACTCTCTGGGGCCAACGTCCTGACTTTC.

This clone has a single count. The gene calls are TRBV7-6 and TRBJ2-1; TRBD2 matches 14 bases. The CDR3 runs to 14 residues. Per germline, CDR1 SGHVS and CDR2 FNYEAQ. J gave up 15 bases and V 2 bases, and 6 bases lay outside the gene matches. Written as DNA, the CDR3 is TGTGCCAGCAGCTTATCCGGACTAGCGGGAGGCCTGTTCTTC. Amino acids: CASSLSGLAGGLFF.

This clone was seen just once. The rearrangement links TRBV28 to TRBJ2-5; the D gene is possibly TRBD2 (5 bases). The J call could be wrong; TRBJ2-7 is a better fit for the DNA end. The CDR3 covers 12 residues. Germline V gene sequence: CDR1 MDHEN, CDR2 SYDVKM. The CDR3 DNA is TGTGCCAGCAGTTTACGGGGATACGAGCAGTACTTC. Translating it yields CASSLRGYEQYF.

This sequence joins TRBV29-1 and TRBJ2-1; 11 bases are a match to TRBD2. CDR3 length equals 17 residues. J gave up 1 base and V 4 bases, and 9 bases lay outside the gene matches. CDR1 and CDR2 from the germline V gene are SQVTM and ANQGSEA. CDR3 sequence: CSVALSGRARSYNEQFF. The CDR3 DNA reads TGCAGCGTTGCTCTTAGCGGGAGGGCGAGATCCTACAATGAGCAGTTCTTC.

The rearrangement joins TRBV27 to TRBJ2-1; 8 bases match TRBD1. CDR1 and CDR2 (germline): MNHEY, SMNVEV (reference sequence). Germline trimming cut 6 bases from V and 7 bases from J; bases unmatched to any gene: 8. The CDR3 has 14 amino acids. CDR3 sequence: CASRGWTGNNEQFF. The CDR3 DNA reads as TGTGCCAGCAGGGGATGGACAGGGAATAATGAGCAGTTCTTC.

There are a few counts of this clone. The chain joins TRBV29-1 to TRBJ2-7; tentatively, D is TRBD1 (5 bases). The V end was cut by 4 bases, the J end by 1 base, with 17 bases between. CDR1 and CDR2 (germline): SQVTM, ANQGSEA. The CDR3 runs to 15 residues. CDR3 amino acids: CSVVIIRTYSYEQYF. CDR3 nucleotides: TGCAGCGTTGTTATTATTAGGACATATTCCTACGAGCAGTACTTC.

CDR3 in DNA: TGTGCCAGCAGCGAGGGCGGGGGTTCCTCAGAGACCCAGTACTTC. It encodes CASSEGGGSSETQYF. This sequence joins TRBV7-2 and TRBJ2-5; the match to TRBD2 covers 7 bases. The V gene's germline CDR1 is SGHTA and CDR2 FQGNSA. The CDR3 runs 15 residues. V lost 5 bases to trimming and J lost 4 bases; unmatched junction nucleotides: 10.

The chain links TRBV5-1 to TRBJ2-1, with D tentatively TRBD2 (6 bases). CDR3 length equals 15 residues. Germline CDR1 and CDR2: SGHRS and YFSETQ. The germline V and J ends were trimmed by 5 bases and 7 bases, with 19 bases remaining between them. CDR3 in DNA: TGCGCCAGCAGTCAACTTACTAGCAACTTAAATGAGCAGTTCTTC. Residues: CASSQLTSNLNEQFF. Full variable domain (rest looked up from reference TRBV5-1 and TRBJ2-1): KAGVTQTPRYLIKTRGQQVTLSCSPISGHRSVSWYQQTPGQGLQFLFEYFSETQRNKGNFPGRFSGRQFSNSRSEMNVSTLELGDSALYLCASSQLTSNLNEQFFGPGTRLTVL.

The rearrangement joins TRBV7-9 to TRBJ2-1, with 7 bases lining up with TRBD1. The trim removed 5 bases at V and 8 bases at J, leaving 9 bases unmatched. The CDR3 length is 14 residues. CDR1 and CDR2 from the germline V gene are SEHNR and FQNEAQ (reference sequence). CDR3 in DNA: TGTGCCAGCAGCCCGGGACAGTATTTCGATGAGCAGTTCTTC. Its protein is CASSPGQYFDEQFF.

The V call is TRBV9, the J call TRBJ1-2, with D perhaps matching TRBD1 (5 bases). Looked up from germline, CDR1 is SGDLS and CDR2 is YYNGEE. This CDR3 is 15 amino acids long. With 2 bases removed from V and 0 bases from J, the gap between germline ends came to 11 bases. The CDR3 DNA is TGTGCCAGCAGCGTGGGAGGGGCGGCTAACTATGGCTACACCTTC. Translation gives CASSVGGAANYGYTF.

J is TRBJ2-4 and V is TRBV19; TRBD2 matches at 7 bases. The germline V gene has CDR1 LNHDA and CDR2 SQIVND (reference sequence). CDR3 length equals 15 residues. V shed 5 bases and J 1 base; nucleotides not matched to a gene: 5. The CDR3 DNA is TGTGCCAGTAGTGCCTGGGGGGGGGCCAAAAACATTCAGTACTTC. Its translation is CASSAWGGAKNIQYF.

The rearrangement joins TRBV5-1 to TRBJ2-6, with D possibly being TRBD1 (6 bases). Germline V CDR1 and CDR2: SGHRS, YFSETQ. Trimming shortened V by 4 bases and J by 1 base, and 12 bases separated the two germline ends. The CDR3 contains 16 residues. CDR3 DNA: TGCGCCAGCAGCCTAACGACAGGTTCTGGGGCCAACGTCCTGACTTTC. Protein product: CASSLTTGSGANVLTF.

The chain carries TRBV6-6 and TRBJ2-7, with D maybe TRBD1 (7 bases). Trimming pared 8 bases from V and 6 bases from J, leaving 23 bases between. The CDR3 is 15 amino acids. CDR1 and CDR2 from the germline V gene are MNHNY and SVGAGI (reference sequence). As DNA, the CDR3 is TGTGCCAGCGGCAGGGGGGCAGGCCGGTCTGTCGAGCAGTACTTC. Its translation: CASGRGAGRSVEQYF.

The rearrangement links TRBV28 to TRBJ1-5; D is undetermined. CDR3 length: 13 residues. The germline V gene has CDR1 MDHEN and CDR2 SYDVKM. Trimming removed 1 base at V and 6 bases at J, with 7 bases between. The DNA for the CDR3 is TGTGCCAGCAGTTTATCAGGCCCTCAGCCCCAGCATTTT. This gives the protein CASSLSGPQPQHF. The variable domain in full, completed from reference TRBV28 and TRBJ1-5, reads DVKVTQSSRYLVKRTGEKVFLECVQDMDHENMFWYRQDPGLGLRLIYFSYDVKMKEKGDIPEGYSVSREKKERFSLILESASTNQTSMYLCASSLSGPQPQHFGDGTRLSIL.

This clone was recorded a few times. This chain uses TRBV14 with TRBJ2-3; the D gene is possibly TRBD1 (5 bases). Trimming took 3 bases from V and 7 from J, leaving 20 bases between them. The germline gives CDR1 SGHDN, CDR2 FVKESK. This CDR3 spans 16 amino acids. CDR3: CASSHLGTGELYTQYF. The CDR3 nucleotides are TGTGCCAGCAGCCACTTGGGTACAGGAGAACTTTATACGCAGTATTTT.

The V gene is TRBV7-2, the J gene TRBJ2-1; 8 nucleotides line up with TRBD2. J lost 4 bases, V lost 7 bases, and 12 bases had no gene match. The CDR3 spans 16 residues. Germline V CDR1 and CDR2: SGHTA, FQGNSA. The CDR3: CASTFGVGGVYNEQFF. The DNA for the CDR3 is TGTGCCAGCACGTTCGGGGTCGGGGGGGTATACAATGAGCAGTTCTTC.

The chain employs TRBV7-9 and TRBJ2-3; 7 bases map to TRBD1. V shed 5 bases, J shed 4 bases, and the junction held 6 bases outside the gene matches. The CDR3 sequence is 14 residues long. Germline V gene data show CDR1 as SEHNR and CDR2 as FQNEAQ (reference sequence). The CDR3 coding sequence is TGTGCCAGCAGCATCCGACAGGGTGCAGATACGCAGTATTTT. This encodes CASSIRQGADTQYF.

The chain combines TRBV18 with TRBJ2-7, with 8 bases fitting TRBD2. Germline V lookup: CDR1 KGHSH, CDR2 LQKENI. The V and J ends lost 5 bases and 2 bases, in that order; junction bases with no gene match: 5. The CDR3 totals 14 residues. CDR3: CASSKGGGTYEQYF. DNA for the CDR3: TGTGCCAGCTCAAAAGGCGGGGGGACCTACGAGCAGTACTTC.

This clone occurred once. The gene calls are TRBV28 and TRBJ2-1, with 11 bases aligning to TRBD2. CDR1 and CDR2 from the germline V gene are MDHEN and SYDVKM. This CDR3 comprises 14 residues. V dropped 9 bases and J dropped 7; count of bases not matched to a gene: 8. The CDR3 spells CASIAGGPFNEQFF. CDR3 in DNA: TGTGCCAGTATAGCGGGAGGGCCTTTTAATGAGCAGTTCTTC.

The rearrangement links TRBV6-5 to TRBJ2-3; TRBD2 aligns across 7 bases. The trim removed 6 bases at V and 6 bases at J, leaving 3 bases unmatched. CDR3 length: 12 residues. CDR1 is MNHEY and CDR2 is SVGAGI in the germline V gene. Here the CDR3 reads CASSGGIDTQYF. In nucleotides, the CDR3 is TGTGCCAGCAGCGGGGGGATTGATACGCAGTATTTT.

The gene calls are TRBV28 and TRBJ2-7; the D gene is possibly TRBD1 (5 bases). V was clipped by 7 bases and J by 0 bases, with 16 bases between them. The CDR3 has 15 residues. Germline CDR1 is MDHEN and CDR2 is SYDVKM. The CDR3 is CASTLGRKSSYEQYF. The CDR3 DNA follows: TGTGCCAGCACCTTGGGGCGGAAGAGCTCCTACGAGCAGTACTTC.

The chain is built from TRBV29-1 and TRBJ1-2; D is uncertain. The CDR3 length is 13 residues. Per the germline V gene, CDR1 is SQVTM and CDR2 is ANQGSEA. The V and J ends lost 5 bases and 0 bases respectively, with 10 bases between them. Here the CDR3 DNA reads TGCAGCGTTCTGACACGCCCTAACTATGGCTACACCTTC. Protein sequence: CSVLTRPNYGYTF. Complete variable domain (other parts from reference TRBV29-1 and TRBJ1-2): SAVISQKPSRDICQRGTSLTIQCQVDSQVTMMFWYRQQPGQSLTLIATANQGSEATYESGFVIDKFPISRPNLTFSTLTVSNMSPEDSSIYLCSVLTRPNYGYTFGSGTRLTVV.

The chain's CDR3 is CASRQGQEAQPQHF. The CDR3 nucleotides read TGTGCCAGCAGGCAAGGACAGGAGGCTCAGCCCCAGCATTTT. The chain employs TRBV6-1 and TRBJ1-5; 7 positions match TRBD1. V lost 6 bases, J lost 6 bases, and 8 bases stayed unmatched. Looked up from germline, CDR1 is MNHNS and CDR2 is SASEGT. This CDR3 region has 14 residues.

This chain connects TRBV11-3 to TRBJ1-3; D uncertain. The CDR3 contains 13 residues. V dropped 4 bases and J dropped 3 bases, with 7 bases sitting between them. Germline CDR1 is SGHNT and CDR2 is YENEEA. The CDR3 coding sequence is TGTGCCAGCAGCTCCAACTATGGAAACACCATATATTTT. Encoded protein: CASSSNYGNTIYF.

V is TRBV10-3 and J is TRBJ2-5, with 7 bases matching TRBD1. This CDR3 is 14 amino acids long. With V trimmed by 5 bases and J by 4 bases, 7 bases remained unmatched. Germline V gene sequence: CDR1 ENHRY, CDR2 SYGVKD. Here the CDR3 DNA reads TGTGCCATCAGTTCGACAGGGTCGGGAGAGACCCAGTACTTC. Translation gives CAISSTGSGETQYF.

This chain uses TRBV30 with TRBJ2-1; tentative D call: TRBD2 (5 bases). Trimming shortened V by 4 bases and J by 2 bases, and 9 bases separated the two germline ends. The CDR3 is 13 amino acids. CDR1 GTSNPN and CDR2 SVGIG come from the germline V gene (reference sequence). The CDR3, as DNA: TGTGCCTGGACCCTAGCAACCTACAATGAGCAGTTCTTC. Protein sequence: CAWTLATYNEQFF.

V gene TRBV27 combines with J gene TRBJ1-2; D perhaps matches TRBD1 (5 bases). The CDR3 contains 13 residues. Germline V gene data show CDR1 as MNHEY and CDR2 as SMNVEV (reference sequence). The germline V and J ends were trimmed by 2 bases and 2 bases, with 6 bases remaining between them. In nucleotides, the CDR3 is TGTGCCAGCAGTTTAGGACAAAACTATGGCTACACCTTC. Amino acids: CASSLGQNYGYTF.

The chain combines TRBV5-4 with TRBJ1-2; TRBD1 aligns across 7 bases. The V gene end was trimmed by 4 bases and the J gene end by 0 bases; junction bases not matched to a gene: 3. Germline V lookup: CDR1 SGHNT, CDR2 YYREEE (reference sequence). This CDR3 region has 14 residues. The CDR3 here is CASSRDRANYGYTF. CDR3 DNA sequence: TGTGCCAGCAGCCGGGACAGAGCTAACTATGGCTACACCTTC.